This T cell receptor (beta chain) derives from a study of blood T cell repertoires in COVID-19. The recovered donors of Cohort 3 showed two negative PCRs, clearance, or symptom resolution. Here immunoSEQ multiplex PCR was the method, and the copy in TCRdb shows in-frame clones only, minus some. The sample records about 200,000 clones, 87% being singletons. The CDR3 loop spans 13 amino acids. In germline, CDR1 is MNHEY, CDR2 SMNVEV (reference sequence). With V trimmed by 4 bases and J by 5 bases, 3 bases remained unmatched. Sequenced material: PBMCs or T cells enriched from blood (not recorded which). The clonotype was recovered from a woman aged 25 to 45 who had recovered from COVID-19. The V and J genes are TRBV27 and TRBJ1-1, with TRBD1 matching 8 bases. In DNA form, the CDR3 reads TGTGCCAGCAGTTACGACAGGGGAACTGAAGCTTTCTTT. Residues: CASSYDRGTEAFF.